The entry below gives a single T cell receptor beta chain sequence along with its context. The data belong to a study of blood T cell repertoires in COVID-19. Repertoires were generated with immunoSEQ multiplex PCR, while TCRdb's copy carries only in-frame clones and drops some. The repertoire holds some 250,000 clones, 91% seen once, with about 1.2% in the top ten. Between the trimmed V and J ends, which lost 8 bases and 5 bases, there was a span of 21 bases. The CDR3 loop spans 15 amino acids. Germline V gene data show CDR1 as SEHNR and CDR2 as FQNEAQ (reference sequence). The TCR originated in a human donor in a cohort exposed to, infected with or recovered from COVID-19 (not recorded which). The donor label of this sample is uncertain. Sequencing was done on a sample of PBMCs or T cells enriched from blood (not recorded which). The chain has TRBV7-9 and TRBJ1-1; D ambiguous. The CDR3 DNA reads TGTGCCAGCTTCCTCTTAAGCCGGGGAAGGACTGAAGCTTTCTTT. Its translation: CASFLLSRGRTEAFF.